This entry is about one T cell receptor (beta chain). Its matching antigen is unknown. The sample originates from a study of cytomegalovirus exposure and HLA in healthy donors. Study-wide findings and caveats: The study assumed roughly uniform donor sequencing depth for presence/absence analyses. Immune exposure information comprised only CMV serostatus. In vitro testing confirmed a few CMV-associated chains as specific for CMV antigens.

The PCR contained 60 Vbeta and 13 Jbeta primers. The repertoire was sequenced with immunoSEQ multiplex PCR; TCRdb's copy has only in-frame clones and lacks some. The sample yields roughly 100,000 clones, 80% seen once. J gave up 2 bases and V 5 bases, and 4 bases lay outside the gene matches. The germline CDR1 and CDR2 sequences are MDHEN and SYDVKM. The CDR3 runs 14 residues. The clonotype comes from a young man in good health and CMV-seropositive. The rearrangement uses TRBV28 and TRBJ1-2; 8 bases match TRBD1. Sequences were obtained from PBMCs. This CDR3 reads CASSPGQANYGYTF. The CDR3 region has the DNA TGTGCCAGCAGTCCGGGACAGGCAAACTATGGCTACACCTTC.